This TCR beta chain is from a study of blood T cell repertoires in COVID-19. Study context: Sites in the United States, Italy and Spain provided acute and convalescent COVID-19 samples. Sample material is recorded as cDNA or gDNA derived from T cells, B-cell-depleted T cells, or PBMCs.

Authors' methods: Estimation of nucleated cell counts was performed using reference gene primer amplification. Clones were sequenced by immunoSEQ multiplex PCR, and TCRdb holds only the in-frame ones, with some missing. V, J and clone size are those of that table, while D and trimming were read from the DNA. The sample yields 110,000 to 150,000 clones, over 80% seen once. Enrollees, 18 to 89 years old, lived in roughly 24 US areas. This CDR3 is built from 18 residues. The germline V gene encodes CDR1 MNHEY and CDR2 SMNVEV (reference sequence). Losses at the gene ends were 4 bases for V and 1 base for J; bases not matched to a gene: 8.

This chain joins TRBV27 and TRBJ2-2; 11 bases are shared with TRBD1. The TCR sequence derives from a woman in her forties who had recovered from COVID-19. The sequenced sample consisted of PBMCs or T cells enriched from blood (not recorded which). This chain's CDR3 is CASSWSGDRGMNTGELFF. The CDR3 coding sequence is TGTGCCAGCAGTTGGAGTGGGGACAGGGGGATGAACACCGGGGAGCTGTTTTTT.